This TCR beta chain was retrieved from a study of CD8 T cells in Susac syndrome (dated by TCRdb to about 2019). A note on the overall study: Whether CD8+ T cell activation and differentiation in Susac syndrome was antigen driven was tested using repertoire sequencing. Results the study describes overall, beyond this receptor: The number of individuals in the TCR sequencing and HLA analysis was acknowledged as relatively small.

A remark on this clonotype: The antigen it binds to is not known. Within one base of it there is no much larger clone, and no base qualities were kept.

RNA was extracted using the RNeasy kit, and about 0.45 to 1 ug of the RNA was reverse transcribed with random hexamers. The immunoSEQ multiplex PCR assay, which covers 54 Vbeta and 13 Jbeta segments, was used to amplify TCR beta CDR3 regions. To correct PCR amplification bias, a synthetic template baseline was used for both primer optimization and computational correction. Turning to the authors' computational methods: Reads were annotated to V, D and J genes per IMGT and analyzed with immunoSEQ Analyzer, keeping only productive sequences. To calculate clonality, Shannon entropy was normalized by log2 of the number of productive unique sequences and then subtracted from one. For each patient and control, public and private clones were evaluated within the 100 most prevalent clones. Clones were defined as Susac-specific when absent from the healthy and MS cohorts, from approximately 1,100 published viral clones and from other ImmuneACCESS disease sequences. TCRdb's own reprocessing of the public reads used fastp at Q25 and MiXCR and kept productive beta chains. Every entry covers one CDR3 protein and lists the most common genes and DNA from its rows. The V and J calls were determined by TCRdb, not by the authors. Counted in this sample were approximately 170,000 distinct CDR3 sequences; roughly 95% of them appeared once. More than 0.11% of the sample is in the top ten clones.

CDR1 SGHRS and CDR2 YFSETQ were looked up in the germline V gene. The CDR3 runs 15 residues from the cysteine to the phenylalanine. Only CDR3 DNA remains: 45 bases, in frame from the first base. Trimming removed 0 bases from V and 1 base from J, leaving 10 bases between the germline ends. High-throughput TCR beta sequencing profiled peripheral blood CD8+ and CD4+ T cells from healthy donors, Susac syndrome patients and multiple sclerosis patients. The healthy donors served as controls matched for age and sex. Bulk CD8+ and CD4+ T cells were purified by magnetic negative isolation, whereas CD8+ TEMRA cells were enriched by FACS. Blood was collected in EDTA tubes and processed within 24 hours, with PBMCs isolated through density gradient centrifugation. PBMCs destined for TCR sequencing were cryopreserved in liquid nitrogen and later thawed in a 37 °C water bath. The sorted or isolated CD4+, CD8+ and CD8+ TEMRA cells had a purity of 90% or higher.

This receptor chain uses TRBV5-1 and TRBJ2-5; a weak D assignment points to TRBD1 (6 bases agree). The sequenced sample consisted of CD4+ T cells from PBMCs. The source is a human donor in good health. CDR3 loop: CASSLEDRLQETQYF. The DNA sequence reads TGCGCCAGCAGCTTGGAGGACAGACTCCAAGAGACCCAGTACTTC.